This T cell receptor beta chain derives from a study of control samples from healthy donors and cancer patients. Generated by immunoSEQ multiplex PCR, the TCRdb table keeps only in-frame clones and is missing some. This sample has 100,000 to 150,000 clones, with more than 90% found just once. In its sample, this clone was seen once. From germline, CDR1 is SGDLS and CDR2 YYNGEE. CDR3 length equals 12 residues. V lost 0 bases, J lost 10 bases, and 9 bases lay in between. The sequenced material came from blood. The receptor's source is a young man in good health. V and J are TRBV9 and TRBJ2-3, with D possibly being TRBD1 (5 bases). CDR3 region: CASSVGLGAQYF. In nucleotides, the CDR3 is TGTGCCAGCAGCGTAGGTCTAGGGGCGCAGTATTTT.